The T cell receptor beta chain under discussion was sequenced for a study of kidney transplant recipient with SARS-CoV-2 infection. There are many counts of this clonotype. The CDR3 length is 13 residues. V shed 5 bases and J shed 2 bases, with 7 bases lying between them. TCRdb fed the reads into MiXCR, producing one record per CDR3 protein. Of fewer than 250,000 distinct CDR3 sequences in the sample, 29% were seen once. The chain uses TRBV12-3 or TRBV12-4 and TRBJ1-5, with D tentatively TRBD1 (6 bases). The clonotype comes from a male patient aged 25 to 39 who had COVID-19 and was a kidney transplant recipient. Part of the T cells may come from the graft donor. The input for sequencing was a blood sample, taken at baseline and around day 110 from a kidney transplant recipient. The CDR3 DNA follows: TGTGCCAGCAGTGCAGGGGGCAATCAGCCCCAGCATTTT. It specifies CASSAGGNQPQHF.